Following are 27 T cell receptor beta chains from one sample sequenced in a study of blood T cells in healthy people across ages. Then a second PCR, running about 7 to 11 cycles, was carried out with a sample-barcoded 5' primer and a J-beta primer mix. TCRdb reprocessed the 5' RACE reads with MiXCR, giving one entry per CDR3 protein. The repertoire includes roughly 1.6 million distinct CDR3 sequences, roughly 32% of them detected once, and around 11% sits in the top ten. The material sequenced was blood. These receptors were obtained from a young woman in good health.

This clonotype was detected only a few times. CDR3 DNA sequence: TGCAGTGCGGCAAGGGACTACTCCGAGCAGTACTTC. This sequence encodes CSAARDYSEQYF. V is TRBV20-1 and J is TRBJ2-5; 7 positions agree with TRBD2. The end of the DNA fits TRBJ2-7 better, so the J call may be wrong. Germline V gene data show CDR1 as DFQATT and CDR2 as SNEGSKA (reference sequence). The CDR3 covers 12 residues.

The sample holds a few counts of this clonotype. The V call is TRBV13, the J call TRBJ2-5; D remains unclear. Germline-derived CDR1 and CDR2 are PRHDT and FYEKMQ (reference sequence). This CDR3 is 13 amino acids long. V was trimmed by 5 bases and J by 4 bases, leaving 11 bases between them. The CDR3 reads CASSARDLETQYF. The CDR3, as DNA: TGTGCCAGCAGCGCCAGAGACTTAGAGACCCAGTACTTC.

This clonotype was found once. The chain has TRBV6-1 and TRBJ1-2; D gene uncertain. Germline-derived CDR1 and CDR2 are MNHNS and SASEGT. The CDR3 is 13 residues long. Trimming shortened V by 6 bases and J by 3 bases, and 11 bases separated the two germline ends. CDR3: CASRLDGYYGYTF. CDR3 DNA sequence: TGTGCCAGCAGACTAGACGGATACTATGGCTACACCTTC.

The V gene is TRBV28, the J gene TRBJ2-3, with 9 positions matching TRBD2. With 5 bases clipped from V and 2 bases from J, the junction kept 8 bases outside the gene matches. Germline CDR1 and CDR2: MDHEN and SYDVKM. The CDR3 length is 16 residues. CDR3 amino acids: CASSRMLAGDTDTQYF. CDR3 bases: TGTGCCAGCAGTCGAATGTTAGCGGGGGACACAGATACGCAGTATTTT.

This chain links TRBV5-1 with TRBJ1-2, with 9 bases lining up with TRBD1. V lost 4 bases, J lost 2 bases, and 9 bases stayed unmatched. The CDR3 sequence is 16 residues long. Germline CDR1 SGHRS, CDR2 YFSETQ. The CDR3: CASSPDSGTGNYGYTF. The CDR3 bases are TGCGCCAGCAGCCCGGATTCCGGGACAGGGAACTATGGCTACACCTTC. Full variable domain (rest looked up from reference TRBV5-1 and TRBJ1-2): KAGVTQTPRYLIKTRGQQVTLSCSPISGHRSVSWYQQTPGQGLQFLFEYFSETQRNKGNFPGRFSGRQFSNSRSEMNVSTLELGDSALYLCASSPDSGTGNYGYTFGSGTRLTVV.

The gene calls are TRBV5-6 and TRBJ2-7; D remains ambiguous. The V and J ends lost 0 bases and 3 bases respectively, with 10 bases between them. The CDR3 totals 14 residues. The germline V gene encodes CDR1 SGHDT and CDR2 YYEEEE. The CDR3: CASSLGTQGYEQYF. The CDR3 DNA reads TGTGCCAGCAGCTTGGGGACCCAAGGCTACGAGCAGTACTTC.

This rearrangement joins TRBV3-1 to TRBJ1-1; no definite D call. This CDR3 is built from 14 residues. The germline V and J ends were trimmed by 7 bases and 0 bases, with 12 bases remaining between them. Germline values: CDR1 LGHDT, CDR2 YNNKEL (reference sequence). For the CDR3, the DNA is TGTGCCAGCAATGACGGACGGATGAACACTGAAGCTTTCTTT. It codes for CASNDGRMNTEAFF.

This chain connects TRBV20-1 to TRBJ2-1; 7 bases are a match to TRBD1. The CDR3 sequence is 18 residues long. With V trimmed by 0 bases and J by 2 bases, 13 bases remained unmatched. Germline V gene data show CDR1 as DFQATT and CDR2 as SNEGSKA (reference sequence). The CDR3 protein is CSARDSITDRVAYNEQFF. Here the CDR3 DNA reads TGCAGTGCTAGAGACTCCATTACCGACAGGGTGGCCTACAATGAGCAGTTCTTC.

V and J are TRBV27 and TRBJ2-3; TRBD2 matches 12 bases. Germline trimming cut 6 bases from V and 7 bases from J; bases unmatched to any gene: 5. The CDR3 consists of 14 residues. Germline V lookup: CDR1 MNHEY, CDR2 SMNVEV (reference sequence). The CDR3 nucleotides read TGTGCCAGCAGGACCGGACTAGCGGGGAATACGCAGTATTTT. Amino acid sequence: CASRTGLAGNTQYF.

There are a few counts of this clonotype. The chain uses TRBV12-3 or TRBV12-4 and TRBJ1-5, with a tentative D call TRBD1 (5 bases). The CDR3 runs to 13 residues. The ends were cut back, 7 bases at V and 0 bases at J, with 7 bases in the middle. The CDR3 DNA sequence: TGTGCCAGCACCACAGGTAGCAATCAGCCCCAGCATTTT. It is translated as CASTTGSNQPQHF.

A note on this clonotype: One end of the junction is discordant with germline, which a read error may explain. The rearrangement links TRBV30 to TRBJ2-6, with 12 bases identical to TRBD2. The CDR3 length is 17 residues. The germline gives CDR1 GTSNPN, CDR2 SVGIG (reference sequence). The CDR3 is CAWSLAGGISGTNVLTF. The CDR3 DNA reads as TGTGCCTGGAGTCTAGCGGGAGGGATCTCTGGGACCAACGTCCTGACTTTC.

The gene calls are TRBV18 and TRBJ2-1, with 12 positions matching TRBD2. CDR3 size: 16 residues. The trim removed 5 bases at V and 6 bases at J, leaving 8 bases unmatched. Germline V gene sequence: CDR1 KGHSH, CDR2 LQKENI. The CDR3 bases are TGTGCCAGCTCATCCTCAACTAGCGGGGGGTTCAATGAGCAGTTCTTC. It specifies CASSSSTSGGFNEQFF. Together with reference TRBV18 and TRBJ2-1, the CDR3 gives the full variable domain: NAGVMQNPRHLVRRRGQEARLRCSPMKGHSHVYWYRQLPEEGLKFMVYLQKENIIDESGMPKERFSAEFPKEGPSILRIQQVVRGDSAAYFCASSSSTSGGFNEQFFGPGTRLTVL.

The V call is TRBV5-1, the J call TRBJ2-1; TRBD1 aligns across 9 bases. V lost 4 bases, J lost 8 bases, and 4 bases stayed unmatched. The CDR3 is made up of 13 amino acids. Looked up from germline, CDR1 is SGHRS and CDR2 is YFSETQ. Here the CDR3 DNA reads TGCGCCAGCAGCGGACAGGGGCTTTATGAGCAGTTCTTC. Translation gives CASSGQGLYEQFF.

This clonotype was seen a few times. The V gene is TRBV7-3, the J gene TRBJ2-3, with TRBD2 identical over 9 bases. Germline V gene lookup returns CDR1 SGHTA and CDR2 FQGTGA. The CDR3 covers 16 residues. With V trimmed by 2 bases and J by 0 bases, 3 bases remained unmatched. CDR3 sequence reads: CASSLVAGVSTDTQYF. The CDR3 nucleotides are TGTGCCAGCAGCTTAGTAGCGGGGGTTAGCACAGATACGCAGTATTTT.

This clonotype has only a few counts. The J gene is TRBJ1-6, the V gene TRBV9; 7 bases agree with TRBD1. The CDR3 consists of 14 residues. J lost 10 bases, V lost 2 bases, and 6 bases had no gene match. The germline V gene has CDR1 SGDLS and CDR2 YYNGEE. In DNA, the CDR3 is TGTGCCAGCAGCGTCTCCGACAGGGTCTCACCCCTCCACTTT. As protein: CASSVSDRVSPLHF.

This clonotype was seen at least ten times. This could be a read error, since a much larger clone is one nucleotide away. The chain couples TRBV5-6 to TRBJ1-2; D is perhaps TRBD1 (6 bases). Trimming stripped 3 bases from V and 4 bases from J, with 10 bases between. The CDR3 contains 13 residues. Germline loops: CDR1 SGHDT, CDR2 YYEEEE. CDR3 coding DNA: TGTGCCAGCAGCTCCAGGGGCTGCTATGGCTACACCTTC. Its protein product is CASSSRGCYGYTF.

This chain links TRBV5-1 with TRBJ1-2; 11 bases align to TRBD1. Germline assignment: CDR1 SGHRS and CDR2 YFSETQ. The CDR3 covers 16 residues. With 3 bases clipped from V and 1 base from J, the junction kept 5 bases outside the gene matches. The CDR3 region has the DNA TGCGCCAGCAGCTGGACAGGGGGCGCGGTTAACTATGGCTACACCTTC. Encoded protein: CASSWTGGAVNYGYTF.

Comments on this clonotype: This may stem from a read error, because a much larger clone lies one nucleotide away. V usage is TRBV7-2 and J usage is TRBJ2-1, with a weak D call TRBD1 (5 bases). The germline CDR1 and CDR2 sequences are SGHTA and FQGNSA. This CDR3 is 16 amino acids long. CDR3 DNA sequence: TGTGCCAGCAGCTTAGACCAGGGAACCTCCTACAATAAGCAGTTCTTC. Amino acids: CASSLDQGTSYNKQFF.

This clonotype was detected a few times. The genes are TRBV3-1 and TRBJ2-3; either TRBD1 or TRBD2 may supply D (5 bases each). The V gene lost 5 bases and the J gene lost 0 bases, with 18 bases spanning the gap. From germline, CDR1 is LGHDT and CDR2 YNNKEL (reference sequence). This CDR3 spans 17 amino acids. The CDR3 DNA reads as TGTGCCAGCAGCGGGTCCGGGACCCCGAGAAGCACAGATACGCAGTATTTT. It yields the protein CASSGSGTPRSTDTQYF.

The chain links TRBV5-1 to TRBJ2-3; TRBD1 aligns across 10 bases. With V trimmed by 0 bases and J by 6 bases, 7 bases remained unmatched. This CDR3 has 16 amino acids. Germline CDR1 reads SGHRS; CDR2 reads YFSETQ. Here the CDR3 reads CASSLGGTGASDTQYF. In DNA form, the CDR3 reads TGCGCCAGCAGCTTGGGAGGGACAGGGGCCAGTGATACGCAGTATTTT. The full variable domain, in which reference TRBV5-1 and TRBJ2-3 provide the parts outside the CDR3, is KAGVTQTPRYLIKTRGQQVTLSCSPISGHRSVSWYQQTPGQGLQFLFEYFSETQRNKGNFPGRFSGRQFSNSRSEMNVSTLELGDSALYLCASSLGGTGASDTQYFGPGTRLTVL.

Regarding this clonotype: Being one base from a much bigger clone, this may be a read error. The genes are TRBV20-1 and TRBJ2-1; D not certain. Germline lookup yields CDR1 DFQATT and CDR2 SNEGSKA (reference sequence). CDR3 length: 15 residues. The CDR3 region has the DNA TGCTGTGCTAGAGATGGGCGGATCTCCTACAATGAGCAGTTCTTC. Translating gives CCARDGRISYNEQFF.

This chain uses TRBV24-1 with TRBJ1-2; D is possibly TRBD1 (5 bases). V dropped 7 bases and J dropped 5 bases, with 13 bases sitting between them. The CDR3 totals 13 residues. Looked up from germline, CDR1 is KGHDR and CDR2 is SFDVKD. The CDR3 reads CATSEGRAYGYTF. As DNA, the CDR3 is TGTGCCACCAGCGAGGGCAGGGCTTATGGCTACACCTTC.

The V call is TRBV7-2, the J call TRBJ1-2; 10 bases align to TRBD1. The junction had 7 bases not matched to a gene; V was cut back by 5 bases and J by 7 bases. The V gene's germline CDR1 is SGHTA and CDR2 FQGNSA. CDR3 size: 14 residues. DNA of the CDR3: TGTGCCAGCAGCCAGACCCGGGACAGGGGTGGCTACACCTTC. It yields the protein CASSQTRDRGGYTF.

This clonotype came up a few times. CDR3 in DNA: TGTGCCAGCAGTACGGGACAGGGTGACGGTGAGCAGTTCTTC. This translates into CASSTGQGDGEQFF. This chain joins TRBV27 and TRBJ2-1; 9 positions agree with TRBD1. The CDR3 runs to 14 residues. Germline CDR1 MNHEY, CDR2 SMNVEV (reference sequence). J lost 9 bases, V lost 5 bases, and 8 bases had no gene match.

As for this clonotype: A much larger clone sits a single nucleotide away, making a read error possible. The genes are TRBV5-1 and TRBJ2-3, with 8 bases lining up with TRBD2. The CDR3 totals 16 residues. The V segment lost 0 bases and the J segment 0 bases; nucleotides outside the gene matches: 3. The V gene's germline CDR1 is SGHRS and CDR2 YFSETQ. The CDR3, as DNA: TGCGCCAGCAGCTTGGGACTAGCGACTAGCACAGATACGCAGTATTTT. The encoded protein is CASSLGLATSTDTQYF.

The V gene is TRBV6-6, the J gene TRBJ2-7; perhaps TRBD1 as D (5 bases). Between the trimmed V and J ends, which lost 4 bases and 7 bases, there was a span of 11 bases. Germline assignment: CDR1 MNHNY and CDR2 SVGAGI (reference sequence). This CDR3 has 12 amino acids. This CDR3 reads CASSWQGSEQYF. The CDR3 DNA is TGTGCCAGCAGTTGGCAGGGTTCGGAGCAGTACTTC.

The V and J genes are TRBV9 and TRBJ2-5; D is perhaps TRBD1 or TRBD2 (6 bases each). The length of the CDR3 is 18 residues. V was shortened by 0 bases and J by 2 bases, with 20 bases between the two germline ends. The germline gives CDR1 SGDLS, CDR2 YYNGEE. The CDR3 reads CASSVVGARGSGQETQYF. As DNA, the CDR3 is TGTGCCAGCAGCGTAGTGGGGGCGCGGGGATCGGGGCAAGAGACCCAGTACTTC.